Listed below are T cell receptor beta chains from one sample, sequenced in a study of cytomegalovirus exposure and HLA in healthy donors. Data came from immunoSEQ multiplex PCR; TCRdb stores just in-frame clones and leaves some out. The sample comprises around 170,000 clones, roughly 78% of which are singletons, and roughly 0.76% rests with the top ten. The source material was PBMCs. Source of these receptors: a woman aged 40 to 50 in good health and CMV-seronegative. CDR3s include the opening cysteine and the closing phenylalanine or tryptophan. Fields, in order: CDR3 protein, V gene.

CASIGQEKYEQYF,TRBV10-1
CASSFQPGQGGSGYTF,TRBV5-1
CASSLAGSYEQYF,TRBV5-1
CASGDRGMTDTQYF,TRBV6-1
CASSQRSPEAFF,TRBV23-1
CASSIMSGGSNTEAFF,TRBV19
CASSFSRTHNTEAFF,TRBV7-9
CASSDQASGEQYF,TRBV2
CASSLSSGGDYGYTF,TRBV27
CASSLSGGPQETQYF,TRBV2
CASSLVGAGYEQYF,TRBV5-1
CASSQTGDSGNTIYF,TRBV7-9
CASSFSTGGLSTEAFF,TRBV5-1
CASSPPGSRPMNTEAFF,TRBV18
CAWSDGQEHEQYF,TRBV30
CASSLGWEGVF,TRBV7-9
CASSLVRRSSYNEQFF,TRBV7-2
CAWTGVRYEQYF,TRBV30
CASSDQGNQPQHF,TRBV27
CASSETRISEKLFF,TRBV2
CASSPGQGLPYEQYF,TRBV5-6
CASTPQGGTGGSTEAFF,TRBV19
CSSRKTVNTEAFF,TRBV7-9
CAIRSQGADTQYF,TRBV10-3
CASSRLGGSQETQYF,TRBV18
CASPPSGGNTGELFF,TRBV2
CASSQVSGRETDTQYF,TRBV4-3
CASSRTGYSPLHF,TRBV13
CASLLAGGSYNSPLHF,TRBV2
CASSLAKGARASLYNEQFF,TRBV5-6
CASSVGGASGRPDTQYF,TRBV9
CASSQAIRTTNYGYTF,TRBV4-2
CASSEATANYGYTF,TRBV6-1
CASSPGTSGIITYNEQFF,TRBV7-3
CASSRDRVDYGYTF,TRBV7-2
CASASTGAMNTEAFF,TRBV30
CASRDLAGAAYNEQFF,TRBV19
CASSPTGNYGYTF,TRBV27
CASSGTAEVRAQYF,TRBV7-2
CASSSPIAGGTYEQYF,TRBV6-6
CASRPPKTGTEAFF,TRBV28
CASSLEGAGTDTQYF,TRBV11-2
CASSQDQGGGEFF,TRBV4-3
CASSVTSTDTQYF,TRBV9
CAGSLAGGEKLFF,TRBV5-6
CASSTTRQGADGYTF,TRBV6-6
CASSRIGGIGGNTIYF,TRBV5-6
CASRLGGDPTGELFF,TRBV6-5
CASSLALGGAHTDTQYF,TRBV7-9
CASSLAVVTPRGYTF,TRBV28
CASSLAASGVGRNTGELFF,TRBV5-1
CASRPSSTALLGTQYF,TRBV2
CASSLLSGGRGNIQYF,TRBV27
CASSGTSYEQYF,TRBV9
CASSFKTGELFF,TRBV25-1
CASSGRNTEAFF,TRBV2
CASSLDGRVRTEAFF,TRBV5-1
CASTSGGRGTEAFF,TRBV7-2
CASSYAGLAGETQYF,TRBV6-5
CAIRGLAATDTQYF,TRBV10-3